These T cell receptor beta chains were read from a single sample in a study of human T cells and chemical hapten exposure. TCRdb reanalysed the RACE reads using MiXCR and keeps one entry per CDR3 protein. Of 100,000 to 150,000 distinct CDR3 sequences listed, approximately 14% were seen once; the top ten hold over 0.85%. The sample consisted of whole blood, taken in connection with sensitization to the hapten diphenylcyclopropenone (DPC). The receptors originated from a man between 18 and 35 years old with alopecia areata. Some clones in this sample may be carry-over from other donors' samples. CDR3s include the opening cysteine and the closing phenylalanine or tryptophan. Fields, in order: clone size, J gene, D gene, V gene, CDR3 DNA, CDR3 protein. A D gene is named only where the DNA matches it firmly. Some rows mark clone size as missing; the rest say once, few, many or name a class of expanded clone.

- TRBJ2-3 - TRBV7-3 TGTGCCAGCAGTATAGGGAGCACAGATACGCAGTATTTT CASSIGSTDTQYF
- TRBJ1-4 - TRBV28 TGTGCCAGCAGTCCCCCCAGGGGAGCTAATGAAAAACTGTTTTTT CASSPPRGANEKLFF
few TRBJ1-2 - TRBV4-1 TGCGCCAGCAGCCAAGGGTCACTCTCTAACTATGGCTACACCTTC CASSQGSLSNYGYTF
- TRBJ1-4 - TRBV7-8 TGTGCCAGCAGCACGAGGGGCTTGTATGAAAAACTGTTTTTT CASSTRGLYEKLFF
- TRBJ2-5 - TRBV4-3 TGCGCCAGCAGCCAAGGGGACGCAGGGGCTGGAGAGACCCAGTACTTC CASSQGDAGAGETQYF
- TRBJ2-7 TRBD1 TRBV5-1 TGCGCCAGCAGACGCAGACAGGGGGGCACCCCTACGTACGAGCAGTACTTC CASRRRQGGTPTYEQYF
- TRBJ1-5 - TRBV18 TGTGCCAGCTCACCACCGGAGGGCAATCAGCCCCAGCATTTT CASSPPEGNQPQHF
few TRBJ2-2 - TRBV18 TGTGCCAGCTCAACCCGGGACGCGAACACCGGGGAGCTGTTTTTT CASSTRDANTGELFF
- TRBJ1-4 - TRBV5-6 TGTGCCAGCAGCTTGGGGCGGGACGCGGGATTTATCGGACTGTTTTTT CASSLGRDAGFIGLFF
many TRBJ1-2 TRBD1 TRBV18 TGTGCCAGCTCACCTGGTATTGGGACAGACTATGGCTACACCTTC CASSPGIGTDYGYTF
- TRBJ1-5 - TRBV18 TGTGCCAGCTCACGAAGTCAGGGGCTGGGGGGTAGCAATCAGCCCCAGCATTTT CASSRSQGLGGSNQPQHF
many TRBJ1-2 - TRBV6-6 TGTGCCAGCAGTTACGAGGTCCGCTATGGCTACACCTTC CASSYEVRYGYTF
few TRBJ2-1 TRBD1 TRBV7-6 TGTGCCAGCAGCTTAGGTATTTGGGACAGGGAACCCAATGAGCAGTTCTTC CASSLGIWDREPNEQFF
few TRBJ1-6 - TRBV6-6 TGTGCCACCACCCTCTCGGGGGGGGCACGTTCACCCCTCCACTTT CATTLSGGARSPLHF
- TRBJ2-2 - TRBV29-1 TGCAGCGTTGAAGATCCTCCCGGGGAGCTGTTTTTT CSVEDPPGELFF
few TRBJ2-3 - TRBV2 TGTGCCAGCAGTTACTCACTGAGGAGGGACGGAAGCACAGATACGCAGTATTTT CASSYSLRRDGSTDTQYF
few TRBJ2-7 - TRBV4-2 TGTGCCAGCAGCCCGGCGGGGCTCTCCTACGAGCAGTACTTC CASSPAGLSYEQYF
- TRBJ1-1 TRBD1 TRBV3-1 TGTGCCAGCAGCCAATCGACAGGGACCACTGAAGCTTTCTTT CASSQSTGTTEAFF
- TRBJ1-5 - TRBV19 TGTGCCAGTGGTAAATCGACAGCTAATCAGCCCCAGCATTTT CASGKSTANQPQHF
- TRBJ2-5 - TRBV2 TGTGCCAGCGGCAACTACAGGGACGAGACCCAGTACTTC CASGNYRDETQYF
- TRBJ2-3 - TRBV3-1 TGTGCCAGCAGCCAAGGGCCCCGCACAGATACGCAGTATTTT CASSQGPRTDTQYF
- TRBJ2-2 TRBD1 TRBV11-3 TGTGCCAGCAGTCTGGACAGGGGGCAATTACACACCGGGGAGCTGTTTTTT CASSLDRGQLHTGELFF
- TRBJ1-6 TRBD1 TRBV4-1 TGCGCCAGCAGCCAAGCTACCCGGGACAGGGGGGGAAATTCACCCCTCCACTTT CASSQATRDRGGNSPLHF
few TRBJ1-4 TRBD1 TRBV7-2 TGTGCCATATCAGGGGGAGCGACTAATGAAAAACTGTTTTTT CAISGGATNEKLFF
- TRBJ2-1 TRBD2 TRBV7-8 TGTGCCAGCAGCTTGGCCCTAGCGGGGGTGTACAATGAGCAGTTCTTC CASSLALAGVYNEQFF
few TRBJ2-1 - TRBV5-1 TGCGCCAGCAGCCCCGCATTTACAGCCAATGAGCAGTTCTTC CASSPAFTANEQFF
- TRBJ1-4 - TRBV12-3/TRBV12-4 TGTGCCAGCCGAAGAGCAAAAACCAGTGCAACTAATGAAAAACTGTTTTTT CASRRAKTSATNEKLFF